Here is one TCR beta chain with its context. Its antigen is not yet known. One base away there is no much larger clone; base qualities are not given. Genomic DNA was isolated from the sorted cells so that the TCRbeta CDR3 region could be sequenced. The immunoSEQ Assay was used to sequence the TCRbeta CDR3 regions. TCRdb retrieved this table from immuneACCESS and kept in-frame rearrangements only. Not all clones are present; in checked studies, unresolved V genes account for under half, and no reason is known for the remainder. Counted in this sample were around 48,000 clones; roughly 80% of them appeared once. Roughly 2.7% of the sample is held by the ten biggest clonotypes. This sample is part of a study of OX40 agonist ivuxolimab in advanced cancers. Regarding the complete study: Ivuxolimab was a fully human IgG2 agonistic monoclonal antibody targeting the costimulatory receptor OX40 (CD134). Intravenous ivuxolimab was administered to patients every 2 weeks at six dose levels: 0.01, 0.1, 0.3, 1.5, 3 and 10 mg/kg. Of the roughly 50 dose-escalation patients, hepatocellular carcinoma was present in about 20, melanoma in approximately 15, renal cell carcinoma in 9 and head and neck cancer in 9. A male proportion of 82.7% and a mean age of approximately 60 years, ranging from about 20 to 79, were recorded for the dose-escalation cohort. Prior anti-PD-1, anti-PD-L1 or anti-CTLA-4 therapy was permitted, and checkpoint inhibitors had been received by more than 35% of dose-escalation patients. Partial responses occurred in three dose-escalation patients: two with cutaneous melanoma and one with hepatocellular carcinoma. The point of sequencing TCRbeta in the periphery was to test whether ivuxolimab changed TCR sequence diversity and drove clonal T-cell expansion. The paper describes the monotherapy dose-escalation part (N of about 47 patients) of the phase I trial of ivuxolimab. Overall study outcomes, separate from this receptor: Antigen specificity was not determined for the clonally expanded peripheral T cells. Clonal expansion of both CD4+ and CD8+ blood T cells was observed from baseline to week 6 at doses 0.1 to 3.0 mg/kg. In the 0.1-3.0 mg/kg groups, partial responders had among the lowest normalized peripheral clonal expansion, particularly in CD8+ T cells. Low levels of normalized T-cell clonal expansion were also seen in some patients who did not respond. After ivuxolimab, CD8+ T cells had more expanded clones than CD4+ T cells on average.

The CDR3 contains 15 residues, cysteine and phenylalanine counted. Only the CDR3 portion is preserved as DNA: 45 bases, with reading frame beginning at the first base. V is cut by 7 bases and J by 0 bases, and the space between the germline ends is 13 bases. CDR1 and CDR2 are read off the germline V gene as MNHNS and SASEGT. The trial excluded patients who had a history of autoimmune disease or were on systemic immunosuppression. Peripheral blood for TCR sequencing was collected from all dose cohorts at baseline, on cycle 4 day 1, and on cycle 7 day 1. The samples were taken from a phase I, first-in-human, multicenter, open-label dose-escalation trial of ivuxolimab. Adults with locally advanced or metastatic melanoma, renal cell, hepatocellular, or head and neck squamous cell carcinoma were enrolled in the trial. Before TCR sequencing, CD4+ T cells and CD8+ T cells from peripheral blood were sorted into separate populations.

The sequence was obtained from an adult with an advanced solid tumor such as melanoma, head and neck, liver or kidney cancer. The receptor chain draws on TRBV6-1 and TRBJ2-1, with the identity of the D gene unclear. Sample: CD4+ or CD8+ T cells sorted from blood, taken in a trial of the OX40 agonist ivuxolimab. Here is the DNA: TGTGCCAGCAACGGACGCTTAAGCTCCTACAATGAGCAGTTCTTC. Translated, it gives CASNGRLSSYNEQFF.